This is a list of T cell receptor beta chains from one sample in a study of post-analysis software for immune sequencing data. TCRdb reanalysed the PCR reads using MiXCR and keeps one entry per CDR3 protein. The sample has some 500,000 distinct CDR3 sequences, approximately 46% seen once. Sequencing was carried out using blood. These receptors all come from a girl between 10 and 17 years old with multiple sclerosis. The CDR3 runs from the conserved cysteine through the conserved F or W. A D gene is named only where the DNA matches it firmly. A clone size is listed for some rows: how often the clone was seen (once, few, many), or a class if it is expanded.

CASSPLGLAGADTQYF	TGTGCCAGCAGCCCACTGGGGCTAGCGGGAGCAGATACGCAGTATTTT	TRBD2	NA	TRBV7-2	TRBJ2-3
CRATPGVDGYTF	TGCAGGGCTACGCCCGGGGTTGATGGCTACACCTTC	NA	NA	TRBV20-1	TRBJ1-2
CASSLGPHVRDEQYF	TGTGCCAGCAGTCTGGGGCCTCACGTCCGGGACGAGCAGTACTTC	NA	NA	TRBV27	TRBJ2-7
CSASNSDRGNNEQFF	TGCAGTGCTAGCAACTCGGACAGGGGGAACAATGAGCAGTTCTTC	TRBD1	few	TRBV20-1	TRBJ2-1
CSASRTSPTTGELFF	TGCAGTGCTAGTCGGACTAGCCCTACTACCGGGGAGCTGTTTTTT	TRBD2	NA	TRBV20-1	TRBJ2-2
CASSLGDGAYEQYF	TGTGCCAGCAGTTTGGGGGACGGAGCCTACGAGCAGTACTTC	NA	NA	TRBV28	TRBJ2-7
CSARGGLNQPQHF	TGCAGTGCTAGAGGGGGGCTAAATCAGCCCCAGCATTTT	NA	few	TRBV20-1	TRBJ1-5
CSVARAGDMNTQYF	TGCAGCGTTGCGCGGGCGGGGGACATGAATACGCAGTATTTT	NA	few	TRBV29-1	TRBJ2-3
CSVMDRDYIGEQYF	TGCAGCGTTATGGACAGGGATTATATAGGGGAGCAGTACTTC	TRBD1	few	TRBV29-1	TRBJ2-4
CASSLGGSASGSTDTQYF	TGTGCCAGCAGCTTAGGGGGGTCGGCTAGCGGGAGCACAGATACGCAGTATTTT	TRBD2	NA	TRBV7-2	TRBJ2-3
CASNQPPEGVPYNEQFF	TGCGCCAGCAACCAACCCCCCGAGGGGGTGCCCTACAATGAGCAGTTCTTC	NA	NA	TRBV4-1	TRBJ2-1
CASSYGGTRLDEQYF	TGTGCCAGCAGTTACGGTGGGACTAGGCTGGACGAGCAGTACTTC	TRBD2	NA	TRBV6-2/TRBV6-3	TRBJ2-7
CASRYTGGTLIYEQYF	TGCGCCAGCAGGTACACAGGCGGGACCTTAATTTACGAGCAGTACTTC	NA	few	TRBV5-1	TRBJ2-7
CASSVGLLAGDEQYF	TGTGCCAGCAGCGTAGGGTTACTAGCGGGAGACGAGCAGTACTTC	TRBD2	NA	TRBV9	TRBJ2-7
CASGTAPSTDTQYF	TGTGCCAGCGGTACAGCGCCTAGCACAGATACGCAGTATTTT	NA	few	TRBV28	TRBJ2-3
CASSAQGDYGYTF	TGTGCCAGCAGCGCCCAGGGAGACTATGGCTACACCTTC	NA	many	TRBV5-5	TRBJ1-2
CASSLGLTSGRMYEQYF	TGCGCCAGCAGCTTGGGGTTGACTAGCGGGAGAATGTACGAGCAGTACTTC	TRBD2	few	TRBV5-1	TRBJ2-7
CATLAGIQETQYF	TGTGCCACGTTAGCGGGGATACAAGAGACCCAGTACTTC	TRBD2	NA	TRBV10-3	TRBJ2-5
CSVYGQGSYGYTF	TGCAGCGTCTACGGACAGGGGTCCTATGGCTACACCTTC	TRBD1	few	TRBV29-1	TRBJ1-2
CASFSIQYGQGRAYEQYF	TGTGCCAGCTTTTCAATCCAATACGGACAGGGAAGAGCCTACGAGCAGTACTTC	TRBD1	NA	TRBV28	TRBJ2-7
CASSPTATGSYEQYF	TGTGCCAGCAGTCCTACCGCGACAGGGTCCTACGAGCAGTACTTC	TRBD1	few	TRBV11-2	TRBJ2-7
CASSFGAGSGELFF	TGTGCCAGCAGTTTTGGGGCGGGGTCCGGGGAGCTGTTTTTT	NA	NA	TRBV12-3/TRBV12-4	TRBJ2-2
CASSFLSGRGYEQYF	TGTGCCAGCAGTTTTCTGAGTGGCAGGGGCTACGAGCAGTACTTC	NA	NA	TRBV28	TRBJ2-7
CASSLGWTSGDNEQFF	TGCGCCAGCAGCTTGGGTTGGACTAGCGGCGACAATGAGCAGTTCTTC	TRBD2	NA	TRBV5-1	TRBJ2-1